The 20 T cell receptor beta chains in this list originate from one sample, sequenced in a study of T cells in Graves' hyperthyroidism and ophthalmopathy. RNA transcripts gave rise to amplified TCR beta CDR3 regions. The study used the HTBI primer set for a first-round RT-PCR of the TCR CDR3. TCRdb fed the multiplex PCR reads into MiXCR, producing one record per CDR3 protein. The sample lists around 440,000 distinct CDR3 sequences, about a sixth occurring once. Sequencing was performed on blood. Receptors originate from a young woman with Graves' hyperthyroidism.

This chain links TRBV20-1 with TRBJ1-2; 10 bases fit TRBD1. The CDR3 is 14 amino acids. Trimming cost V 1 base and J 7 bases; bases outside gene matches: 6. Germline loops: CDR1 DFQATT, CDR2 SNEGSKA (reference sequence). The CDR3 DNA is TGCAGTGCTAGAGCCGGGACAGGGGAGATTGGCTACACCTTC. This codes for CSARAGTGEIGYTF.

This clonotype was detected many times. The CDR3 protein is CATSDSRTANYGYTF. CDR3 sequence (DNA): TGTGCCACCAGTGATTCGAGGACAGCTAACTATGGCTACACCTTC. The chain employs TRBV24-1 and TRBJ1-2; D is perhaps TRBD1 (6 bases). Trimming shortened V by 2 bases and J by 0 bases, and 9 bases separated the two germline ends. Germline assignment: CDR1 KGHDR and CDR2 SFDVKD. The CDR3 runs to 15 residues.

This clonotype was recorded at least ten times. The chain couples TRBV9 to TRBJ2-7, with 8 bases matching TRBD1. The CDR3 length is 13 residues. Germline V gene lookup returns CDR1 SGDLS and CDR2 YYNGEE. J was trimmed by 6 bases and V by 4 bases; bases with no gene match: 6. CDR3 residues: CASSKDTGGEQYF. CDR3 nucleotide sequence: TGTGCCAGCAGCAAGGATACAGGGGGCGAGCAGTACTTC.

In this sample, this clonotype turned up many times. The chain uses TRBV5-8 and TRBJ1-2, with a weak D call TRBD1 (5 bases). Germline loops: CDR1 SGHTS, CDR2 YDEGEE. Trimming removed 0 bases at V and 4 bases at J, with 10 bases between. The CDR3 length is 14 residues. This CDR3 is CASSLGGTVYGYTF. In DNA, the CDR3 is TGTGCCAGCAGCTTGGGGGGGACGGTCTATGGCTACACCTTC.

In this sample, this clonotype turned up many times. The chain couples TRBV28 to TRBJ1-4, with 7 bases aligning to TRBD1. Germline V lookup: CDR1 MDHEN, CDR2 SYDVKM. CDR3 length: 18 residues. The J segment lost 0 bases and the V segment lost 5 bases, leaving 12 bases of the junction unmatched. The CDR3 loop reads CASSPKTGRMPTNEKLFF. In DNA, the CDR3 is TGTGCCAGCAGTCCGAAGACAGGGAGAATGCCAACTAATGAAAAACTGTTTTTT.

The chain recombines TRBV20-1 with TRBJ2-2, with 9 bases aligning to TRBD2. Unmatched junction bases numbered 14, after V lost 6 bases and J lost 0 bases. Germline V CDR1 and CDR2: DFQATT, SNEGSKA (reference sequence). CDR3 length: 18 amino acids. The CDR3, as DNA: TGCAGTGCCCGGAATGGGGGGACTAGCAGATCGAACACCGGGGAGCTGTTTTTT. Its translation: CSARNGGTSRSNTGELFF.

The V call is TRBV29-1, the J call TRBJ2-7, with 11 nucleotides matching TRBD2. Germline values: CDR1 SQVTM, CDR2 ANQGSEA. The CDR3 runs 15 residues. V gave up 7 bases and J gave up 4 bases; unmatched junction bases: 12. The CDR3: CSADTSGGLFYEQYF. CDR3 sequence (DNA): TGCAGCGCTGATACTAGCGGGGGACTTTTTTACGAGCAGTACTTC.

This clonotype was observed a handful of times. The chain combines TRBV20-1 with TRBJ2-2; weak D call: TRBD2 (6 bases). Trimming pared 3 bases from V and 2 bases from J, leaving 13 bases between. This CDR3 has 15 amino acids. Germline V gene data show CDR1 as DFQATT and CDR2 as SNEGSKA (reference sequence). The CDR3 DNA sequence: TGCAGTGCTAGTAGTACGGGACTCAACACCGGGGAGCTGTTTTTT. Translated: CSASSTGLNTGELFF.

This clonotype was detected ten times or more. The V gene is TRBV5-1, the J gene TRBJ2-7, with 10 nucleotides matching TRBD2. V shed 4 bases and J 6 bases; nucleotides not matched to a gene: 7. The CDR3 runs 14 residues. Germline CDR1 SGHRS, CDR2 YFSETQ. CDR3 in amino acids: CASSPLAGGPEQYF. DNA of the CDR3: TGCGCCAGCAGCCCCTTAGCGGGAGGACCCGAGCAGTACTTC.

This clonotype was recorded a few times. The chain joins TRBV20-1 to TRBJ2-1; D uncertain. CDR1 is DFQATT, CDR2 SNEGSKA, per germline (reference sequence). There are 11 residues in the CDR3. V was pared by 0 bases and J by 12 bases, with 9 bases between. In DNA, the CDR3 is TGCAGTGCTAGAGATTCGAACCGGCAGTTCTTC. Encoded protein: CSARDSNRQFF.

The chain has TRBV9 and TRBJ1-5; 7 bases agree with TRBD1. The V gene end was trimmed by 3 bases and the J gene end by 0 bases; junction bases not matched to a gene: 12. Germline lookup yields CDR1 SGDLS and CDR2 YYNGEE. This CDR3 is built from 18 residues. The CDR3 here is CASSAQAGGPYSNQPQHF. In DNA, the CDR3 is TGTGCCAGCAGCGCACAAGCAGGGGGGCCGTATAGCAATCAGCCCCAGCATTTT.

As concerns this clonotype: A much larger clonotype is one base distant, so this may be a read error. The V gene is TRBV30, the J gene TRBJ1-3; a weak D match, TRBD1 (5 bases). CDR1 is GTSNPN and CDR2 is SVGIG in the germline V gene (reference sequence). The CDR3 has 14 amino acids. V lost 2 bases and J 2 bases, leaving 10 bases between the germline ends. The CDR3 is CAWSRGNTGNTIYF. In DNA, the CDR3 is TGTGCCTGGAGTCGGGGGAATACTGGAAACACCATATATTTT.

This clonotype occurred many times. The genes are TRBV27 and TRBJ2-7, with a tentative D call TRBD1 (6 bases). Trimming pared 5 bases from V and 0 bases from J, leaving 11 bases between. This CDR3 contains 14 residues. Germline V gives CDR1 MNHEY, CDR2 SMNVEV (reference sequence). The CDR3 region has the DNA TGTGCCAGCAGTCCGGGACATAGCTCCTACGAGCAGTACTTC. It specifies CASSPGHSSYEQYF.

This clonotype was recorded many times. This chain links TRBV12-3 or TRBV12-4 with TRBJ2-5; D remains ambiguous. Between the trimmed V and J ends, which lost 2 bases and 5 bases, there was a span of 9 bases. This CDR3 is 13 amino acids long. CDR3 sequence (DNA): TGTGCCAGCAGTTTACTGGGCACCGAGACCCAGTACTTC. Amino acid sequence: CASSLLGTETQYF.

This clonotype was recorded at least ten times. J is TRBJ1-1 and V is TRBV6-1; 9 bases agree with TRBD1. CDR1 and CDR2 from the germline V gene are MNHNS and SASEGT. After removal of 6 bases from V and 5 bases from J, the junction contained 19 bases not matched to a gene. CDR3 length: 18 amino acids. In nucleotides, the CDR3 is TGTGCCAGCAGCCTACAACTGGGACAGGGAGCAGGAGGGACTGAAGCTTTCTTT. It yields the protein CASSLQLGQGAGGTEAFF.

This clonotype was counted once. This rearrangement joins TRBV6-1 to TRBJ1-1, with D tentatively TRBD1 (5 bases). V gave up 2 bases and J gave up 7 bases, with 14 bases separating them. The CDR3 length is 14 residues. Per germline, CDR1 MNHNS and CDR2 SASEGT. CDR3 residues: CASSEPGGGGEAFF. The CDR3 region has the DNA TGTGCCAGCAGTGAACCGGGTGGGGGGGGTGAAGCTTTCTTT.

Ten or more counts support this clonotype. The chain combines TRBV18 with TRBJ2-3, with D perhaps assigned TRBD1 or TRBD2 (5 bases each). The ends were cut back, 3 bases at V and 5 bases at J, with 6 bases in the middle. The CDR3 spans 12 residues. The germline CDR1 and CDR2 sequences are KGHSH and LQKENI. The CDR3 spells CASSPGEDTQYF. The CDR3 DNA follows: TGTGCCAGCTCACCGGGGGAAGATACGCAGTATTTT. The full variable domain, with the rest looked up from reference TRBV18 and TRBJ2-3, is NAGVMQNPRHLVRRRGQEARLRCSPMKGHSHVYWYRQLPEEGLKFMVYLQKENIIDESGMPKERFSAEFPKEGPSILRIQQVVRGDSAAYFCASSPGEDTQYFGPGTRLTVL.

J is TRBJ2-1 and V is TRBV2, with 11 nucleotides matching TRBD2. The CDR3 consists of 14 residues. The junction had 6 bases not matched to a gene; V was cut back by 4 bases and J by 10 bases. Germline CDR1 reads SNHLY; CDR2 reads FYNNEI. As DNA, the CDR3 is TGTGCCAGCAGTGCGGGACTAGCGGTGGAGGAGCAGTTCTTC. It specifies CASSAGLAVEEQFF. Full variable domain (rest looked up from reference TRBV2 and TRBJ2-1): EPEVTQTPSHQVTQMGQEVILRCVPISNHLYFYWYRQILGQKVEFLVSFYNNEISEKSEIFDDQFSVERPDGSNFTLKIRSTKLEDSAMYFCASSAGLAVEEQFFGPGTRLTVL.

This clonotype turned up a few times. The CDR3 DNA is TGTGCCAGCAGTGAATTGGGGGGGTCCAAAGGCTACACCTTC. It translates to CASSELGGSKGYTF. V usage is TRBV2 and J usage is TRBJ1-2, with TRBD1 as a possible D gene (5 bases). The ends were cut back, 2 bases at V and 8 bases at J, with 15 bases in the middle. CDR1 is SNHLY, CDR2 FYNNEI, per germline. This CDR3 has 14 amino acids.

The chain recombines TRBV5-1 with TRBJ1-1; D uncertain. This CDR3 has 15 amino acids. The V end lost 0 bases, the J end lost 0 bases, and 9 bases lay between the germline ends. Germline lookup yields CDR1 SGHRS and CDR2 YFSETQ. CDR3 DNA sequence: TGCGCCAGCAGCTTGGCCGACACGTTGAACACTGAAGCTTTCTTT. It codes for CASSLADTLNTEAFF.